This record looks at one TCR beta chain sequence and its context. The antigen is not known. V was pared by 7 bases and J by 8 bases, with 14 bases between. Germline V lookup: CDR1 MNHNS, CDR2 SASEGT. The CDR3 length is 12 residues. The data were taken from a study of vaccination and CD4 T cells after COVID-19. In the study overall: Overlapping spike peptides of SARS-CoV-2, HCoV-NL63, HCoV-OC43 and HCoV-229E were used, and cells were stimulated with them. Study outcomes and limitations: Reactive clonotype counts went from median roughly 19 after infection to some 40 after vaccination, nonsignificantly.

At the Johns Hopkins FTIC core, DNA taken from cultured CD4+ T cells was sequenced by way of the Oncomine TCR Beta short-read assay. Scientists extracted genomic DNA from CD4+ T cells grown in culture. TCRdb reprocessed the PCR reads with MiXCR, giving one entry per CDR3 protein. The table has 12,000 or so distinct CDR3 sequences, under 75% seen once; the top ten hold about 8%. Treatment reported: roughly ten-day PBMC culture with coronavirus spike peptide pools or control peptides (ViraFEST assay). Investigators isolated CD4+ T cells by negative selection after about 10 days of culture. Material for sequencing was CD4+ T cells from blood, cultured in vitro. The sequence came from a human donor who had recovered from COVID-19. The J gene is TRBJ1-2, the V gene TRBV6-1, with a weak D call TRBD1 (6 bases). In DNA form, the CDR3 reads TGTGCCAGCACCGGGGGGCAGCGGGGCTACACCTTC. As protein: CASTGGQRGYTF.